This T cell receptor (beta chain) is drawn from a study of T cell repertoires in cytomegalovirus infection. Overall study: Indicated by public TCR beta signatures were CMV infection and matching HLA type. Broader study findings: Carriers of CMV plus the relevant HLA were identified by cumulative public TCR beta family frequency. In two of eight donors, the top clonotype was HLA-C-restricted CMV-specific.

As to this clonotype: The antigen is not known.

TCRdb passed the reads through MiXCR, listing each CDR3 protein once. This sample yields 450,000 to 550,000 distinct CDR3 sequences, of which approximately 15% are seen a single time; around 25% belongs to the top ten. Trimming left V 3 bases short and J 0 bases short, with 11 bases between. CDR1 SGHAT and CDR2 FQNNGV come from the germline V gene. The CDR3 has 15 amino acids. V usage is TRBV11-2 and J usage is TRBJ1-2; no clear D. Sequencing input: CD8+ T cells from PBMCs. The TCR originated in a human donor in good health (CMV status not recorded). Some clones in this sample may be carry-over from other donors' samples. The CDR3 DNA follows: TGTGCCAGCAGCTTGGGGTTTGGGGCTAACTATGGCTACACCTTC. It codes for CASSLGFGANYGYTF.